One sample yielded the 14 T cell receptor beta chains listed below, sequenced in a study of shared clonotypes between healthy human individuals. In the naive CD8 group, cells lacked CD45RO and were positively selected for CCR7, so terminally differentiated effector memory CD45RA+ cells were left out. Here immunoSEQ multiplex PCR was the method, and the copy in TCRdb shows in-frame clones only, minus some. The sample lists about 590,000 clones; 95% to 96% were seen once. Sequencing was done on a sample of naive CD8+ T cells sorted from blood. Every receptor here comes from a young woman in good health.

This clone was seen only once. The CDR3: CASNVGEAVQETQYF. CDR3 nucleotide sequence: TGCGCCAGCAATGTGGGAGAAGCGGTCCAAGAGACCCAGTACTTC. This chain uses TRBV5-1 with TRBJ2-5; D may be TRBD2 (5 bases). The CDR3 covers 15 residues. In germline, CDR1 is SGHRS, CDR2 YFSETQ. Deletions cut 6 bases from V and 1 base from J, with 16 bases between. The full variable domain, in which reference TRBV5-1 and TRBJ2-5 provide the parts outside the CDR3, is KAGVTQTPRYLIKTRGQQVTLSCSPISGHRSVSWYQQTPGQGLQFLFEYFSETQRNKGNFPGRFSGRQFSNSRSEMNVSTLELGDSALYLCASNVGEAVQETQYFGPGTRLLVL.

The chain recombines TRBV27 with TRBJ2-3; 8 bases match TRBD2. The V gene end was trimmed by 6 bases and the J gene end by 3 bases; junction bases not matched to a gene: 8. The CDR3 consists of 15 residues. Germline V gene data show CDR1 as MNHEY and CDR2 as SMNVEV (reference sequence). CDR3 loop: CASSRAAGVTDTQYF. The DNA of the CDR3 is TGTGCCAGCAGCCGGGCAGCGGGGGTAACAGATACGCAGTATTTT.

Here the CDR3 DNA reads TGTGCCAGCAGTTTAGTCTCTGGAAACACCATATATTTT. Protein product: CASSLVSGNTIYF. This sequence joins TRBV28 and TRBJ1-3; D gene unclear. Germline V gene sequence: CDR1 MDHEN, CDR2 SYDVKM. Trimming shortened V by 2 bases and J by 0 bases, and 2 bases separated the two germline ends. The CDR3 length is 13 residues.

V and J are TRBV5-4 and TRBJ2-7; possibly TRBD2 for D (6 bases). The CDR3 is 14 amino acids. The germline CDR1 and CDR2 sequences are SGHNT and YYREEE (reference sequence). Trimming left V 7 bases short and J 2 bases short, with 16 bases between. The CDR3 nucleotides are TGTGCCAGCGGATGGGACTCGATACCCTACGAGCAGTACTTC. Protein sequence: CASGWDSIPYEQYF. The full variable domain, rest sourced from reference TRBV5-4 and TRBJ2-7, is ETGVTQSPTHLIKTRGQQVTLRCSSQSGHNTVSWYQQALGQGPQFIFQYYREEENGRGNFPPRFSGLQFPNYSSELNVNALELDDSALYLCASGWDSIPYEQYFGPGTRLTVT.

This rearrangement joins TRBV28 to TRBJ1-2, with 10 bases aligning to TRBD1. The J segment lost 6 bases and the V segment lost 7 bases, leaving 14 bases of the junction unmatched. The germline V gene has CDR1 MDHEN and CDR2 SYDVKM. This CDR3 contains 16 residues. The CDR3 is CASTQHPGTGENGYTF. In nucleotides, the CDR3 is TGTGCCAGCACCCAACATCCCGGGACAGGGGAGAATGGCTACACCTTC.

The V and J genes are TRBV7-2 and TRBJ1-1, with a possible D match to TRBD1 (6 bases). This CDR3 spans 15 amino acids. Germline V gives CDR1 SGHTA, CDR2 FQGNSA. Trimming pared 5 bases from V and 4 bases from J, leaving 17 bases between. This CDR3 is CASSPAQGLGTEAFF. Here the CDR3 DNA reads TGTGCCAGCAGCCCCGCACAGGGACTGGGCACTGAAGCTTTCTTT.

The rearrangement joins TRBV5-6 to TRBJ2-1; no firm D call. V was pared by 4 bases and J by 4 bases, with 12 bases between. This CDR3 comprises 14 residues. Germline V gives CDR1 SGHDT, CDR2 YYEEEE. CDR3 region: CASSGPLTYNEQFF. As DNA, the CDR3 is TGTGCCAGCAGCGGACCATTAACGTACAATGAGCAGTTCTTC.

The chain is built from TRBV9 and TRBJ2-1; TRBD2 might be the D (6 bases). The CDR3 is made up of 18 amino acids. Germline V lookup: CDR1 SGDLS, CDR2 YYNGEE. V lost 0 bases and J lost 7, with 23 bases in between. In DNA, the CDR3 is TGTGCCAGCAGCGTAGGGGGAGGCCCCCCCGCCAATGGGAATGAGCAGTTCTTC. It codes for CASSVGGGPPANGNEQFF.

This rearrangement joins TRBV15 to TRBJ2-5; no definite D call. With 1 base removed from V and 4 bases from J, the gap between germline ends came to 1 base. The CDR3 is 11 amino acids. Per germline, CDR1 LNHNV and CDR2 YYDKDF (reference sequence). For the CDR3, the DNA is TGTGCCACCAGCAGAGTAGAGACCCAGTACTTC. It codes for CATSRVETQYF.

This chain joins TRBV4-1 and TRBJ2-2, with D uncertain. Germline assignment: CDR1 MGHRA and CDR2 YSYEKL. The length of the CDR3 is 14 residues. V was pared by 3 bases and J by 5 bases, with 10 bases between. Written as DNA, the CDR3 is TGCGCCAGCAGCCAGCAGGTACGGACCGGGGAGCTGTTTTTT. Encoded protein: CASSQQVRTGELFF.

The chain couples TRBV7-9 to TRBJ2-5, with 7 bases identical to TRBD2. CDR3 length equals 15 residues. The germline V gene has CDR1 SEHNR and CDR2 FQNEAQ (reference sequence). V lost 1 base to trimming and J lost 5 bases; unmatched junction nucleotides: 7. CDR3 nucleotides: TGTGCCAGCAGCTTAGATGGCGGGAGCCGGGAGACCCAGTACTTC. Its translation: CASSLDGGSRETQYF.

This clone has only one observation. The chain couples TRBV2 to TRBJ2-1; 7 positions agree with TRBD2. CDR3 length: 15 amino acids. Trimming removed 7 bases from V and 7 bases from J; junction bases left unmatched: 13. The V gene's germline CDR1 is SNHLY and CDR2 FYNNEI. This CDR3 is CASTAPDGGGNEQFF. The CDR3 region has the DNA TGTGCCAGCACCGCACCGGACGGCGGGGGTAATGAGCAGTTCTTC.

This clone was detected once. This chain links TRBV6-1 with TRBJ2-7; D tentatively reads TRBD1 or TRBD2 (6 bases each). There are 13 residues in the CDR3. Trimming left V 8 bases short and J 2 bases short, with 13 bases between. Germline lookup yields CDR1 MNHNS and CDR2 SASEGT. The CDR3 nucleotides read TGTGCCAGCGGGGACGGGGGCGCCTACGAGCAGTACTTC. It codes for CASGDGGAYEQYF.

As to this clone: In the same sample, other DNA sequences code for this CDR3. The chain is built from TRBV9 and TRBJ2-1; D is unresolved. The CDR3 runs 12 residues. Trimming stripped 3 bases from V and 7 bases from J, with 8 bases between. Per germline, CDR1 SGDLS and CDR2 YYNGEE. CDR3 protein: CASSGGGNEQFF. Here the CDR3 DNA reads TGTGCCAGCAGCGGGGGTGGGAATGAGCAGTTCTTC.